This record concerns one T cell receptor beta chain sequence. Its antigen remains unidentified. This entry comes from a study of OX40 agonist ivuxolimab in advanced cancers. Study-wide background: Of the participants, 35% to 50% had some prior anti-PD-1, anti-PD-L1 or anti-CTLA-4 therapy, which was allowed. One patient with hepatocellular carcinoma and two with cutaneous melanoma, three in all, had partial responses.

Only in-frame clones appear in the TCRdb table, and some are missing; sequencing was by immunoSEQ multiplex PCR. In the table there are fewer than 70,000 clones, 77% of which are singletons. This CDR3 spans 18 amino acids. With 2 bases removed from V and 5 bases from J, the gap between germline ends came to 24 bases. Per germline, CDR1 SGHTA and CDR2 FQGNSA. The study, taken as a whole, reports: Expanded peripheral T cells had an undetermined antigen specificity.

This TCR derives from an adult with an advanced solid tumor such as melanoma, head and neck, liver or kidney cancer. This material consisted of CD4+ or CD8+ T cells sorted from blood, taken in a trial of the OX40 agonist ivuxolimab. J is TRBJ2-5 and V is TRBV7-2; D remains ambiguous. CDR3 in DNA: TGTGCCAGCAGCTTAACGCCCGGTTTAAGATCCATGGGGGAGACCCAGTACTTC. As protein: CASSLTPGLRSMGETQYF.